These 22 T cell receptor beta chains came from one sample sequenced in a study of blood T cell repertoires in COVID-19. Some clones are missing from TCRdb's copy, which holds only in-frame ones; the method was immunoSEQ multiplex PCR. This table has about 300,000 clones, approximately 89% appearing once. The sequenced sample consisted of peripheral blood. Receptors were obtained from a woman aged 25 to 39 who had recovered from COVID-19.

The sample holds a few counts of this clone. The chain has TRBV18 and TRBJ1-6; D not certain. Germline V gene sequence: CDR1 KGHSH, CDR2 LQKENI. V was trimmed by 3 bases and J by 7 bases, leaving 13 bases between them. This CDR3 is 15 amino acids long. DNA of the CDR3: TGTGCCAGCTCACCTGATGATGCGGTAAATTCACCCCTCCACTTT. Translated: CASSPDDAVNSPLHF.

V gene TRBV3-1 (or the pseudogene TRBV3-2) combines with J gene TRBJ1-2; a possible D gene is TRBD1 (5 bases). Germline V gene data show CDR1 as LGHDT and CDR2 as YNNKEL (reference sequence). The CDR3 is 13 residues long. The V gene lost 3 bases and the J gene lost 5 bases, with 10 bases spanning the gap. CDR3 nucleotide sequence: TGTGCCAGCAGCCACGACAGCCTGTATGGCTACACCTTC. Residues: CASSHDSLYGYTF.

The gene calls are TRBV28 and TRBJ1-5; maybe TRBD1 (6 bases). The V gene's germline CDR1 is MDHEN and CDR2 SYDVKM. V was trimmed by 2 bases and J by 0 bases, leaving 14 bases between them. This CDR3 spans 17 amino acids. The CDR3 here is CASSLILQGYSNQPQHF. The CDR3 nucleotides are TGTGCCAGCAGTTTAATTTTACAGGGATATAGCAATCAGCCCCAGCATTTT.

J is TRBJ2-1 and V is TRBV11-2; 13 bases fit TRBD2. J gave up 7 bases and V 5 bases, and 8 bases lay outside the gene matches. Germline CDR1 reads SGHAT; CDR2 reads FQNNGV. The CDR3 is made up of 16 amino acids. The DNA for the CDR3 is TGTGCCAGCAGCCTCAGACTAGCGGGGGGAGGGAATGAGCAGTTCTTC. This encodes CASSLRLAGGGNEQFF.

V is TRBV10-3 and J is TRBJ1-6; no firm D call. Germline V gene lookup returns CDR1 ENHRY and CDR2 SYGVKD. The CDR3 contains 14 residues. The V and J ends lost 3 bases and 10 bases respectively, with 13 bases between them. This CDR3 is CAISESAAGSPLHF. For the CDR3, the DNA is TGTGCCATCAGTGAATCAGCTGCGGGATCACCCCTCCACTTT.

This sequence joins TRBV21-1 and TRBJ2-2; TRBD2 was called by the table and not checked on the DNA. TRBV21-1 is a known pseudogene. The CDR3 has 17 residues. CDR3 DNA: TGTGCCAGCAGCAAATCGATATCGCAGCCGGGCACCGGGGAGCTGTTTTTT. Protein: CASSKSISQPGTGELFF.

In DNA, the CDR3 is TGTGCCAGCGCCTCTAGCAGGGGAAACACCATATATTTT. It is translated as CASASSRGNTIYF. V usage is TRBV6-5 and J usage is TRBJ1-3; D gene unclear. The CDR3 has 13 amino acids. CDR1 and CDR2 from the germline V gene are MNHEY and SVGAGI. With 8 bases removed from V and 4 bases from J, the gap between germline ends came to 12 bases.

The chain uses TRBV9 and TRBJ1-1; D perhaps matches TRBD1 (5 bases). The V end lost 0 bases, the J end lost 6 bases, and 24 bases lay between the germline ends. Germline loops: CDR1 SGDLS, CDR2 YYNGEE. The CDR3 length is 18 residues. The CDR3 sequence: CASSVEGISRGTLSEAFF. In DNA form, the CDR3 reads TGTGCCAGCAGCGTAGAGGGAATTTCAAGGGGAACACTCTCTGAAGCTTTCTTT.

V gene TRBV6-5 combines with J gene TRBJ1-2, with 8 bases lining up with TRBD1. The CDR3 has 15 residues. Per the germline V gene, CDR1 is MNHEY and CDR2 is SVGAGI. J was trimmed by 7 bases and V by 6 bases; bases with no gene match: 13. CDR3 coding DNA: TGTGCCAGCAGCGCGGGCCAGGGGGCTTCCTTTGGCTACACCTTC. It encodes CASSAGQGASFGYTF.

The V gene is TRBV30, the J gene TRBJ1-4, with D possibly matching TRBD1 (6 bases). The CDR3 is 17 residues long. Looked up from germline, CDR1 is GTSNPN and CDR2 is SVGIG (reference sequence). V gave up 0 bases and J gave up 8 bases, with 22 bases separating them. The DNA for the CDR3 is TGTGCCTGGAGTGTAGTCGGCAGGGGAGCTTTAAAGGAAAAACTGTTTTTT. Its translation: CAWSVVGRGALKEKLFF. Variable domain in full (rest from reference TRBV30 and TRBJ1-4): SQTIHQWPATLVQPVGSPLSLECTVEGTSNPNLYWYRQAAGRGLQLLFYSVGIGQISSEVPQNLSASRPQDRQFILSSKKLLLSDSGFYLCAWSVVGRGALKEKLFFGSGTQLSVL.

The chain recombines TRBV5-1 with TRBJ2-7, with D unresolved. Looked up from germline, CDR1 is SGHRS and CDR2 is YFSETQ. The V end was cut by 5 bases, the J end by 6 bases, with 18 bases between. CDR3 size: 14 residues. The CDR3 sequence: CASRPGGALSEQYF. The CDR3 DNA is TGCGCCAGCAGACCCGGCGGTGCACTCAGCGAGCAGTACTTC.

The CDR3 nucleotides are TGTGCCAGCTCCAATCAGGCTAATGAAAAACTGTTTTTT. Translating gives CASSNQANEKLFF. The gene calls are TRBV18 and TRBJ1-4; D is unresolved. Per germline, CDR1 KGHSH and CDR2 LQKENI. The V end lost 6 bases, the J end lost 3 bases, and 8 bases lay between the germline ends. The CDR3 extends over 13 amino acids.

This chain uses TRBV30 with TRBJ2-7; TRBD1 matches at 7 bases. V shed 3 bases and J 4 bases; nucleotides not matched to a gene: 9. The V gene's germline CDR1 is GTSNPN and CDR2 SVGIG (reference sequence). The CDR3 sequence is 14 residues long. DNA for the CDR3: TGTGCCTGGAGCCCCACAGGGGTCAAGTACGAGCAGTACTTC. Translation: CAWSPTGVKYEQYF.

This clone was seen a single time. The gene calls are TRBV4-1 and TRBJ2-1; TRBD2 aligns across 10 bases. CDR3 length: 17 amino acids. The germline V gene encodes CDR1 MGHRA and CDR2 YSYEKL. V trimming: 0 bases; J trimming: 7 bases; junction bases outside the gene matches: 9. The CDR3 DNA reads TGCGCCAGCAGCCAAGAAGGGTCTAGCGGGGGCAGAAATGAGCAGTTCTTC. Residues: CASSQEGSSGGRNEQFF.

The V call is TRBV19, the J call TRBJ1-1; 7 positions match TRBD1. This CDR3 spans 14 amino acids. Germline lookup yields CDR1 LNHDA and CDR2 SQIVND (reference sequence). Trimming took 8 bases from V and 0 from J; bases not matched to a gene: 6. The CDR3 loop is CASGNRGMNTEAFF. CDR3 bases: TGTGCCAGTGGCAACAGGGGTATGAACACTGAAGCTTTCTTT.

The V gene is TRBV18, the J gene TRBJ2-7, with D perhaps TRBD1 (7 bases). The V gene lost 5 bases and the J gene lost 7 bases, with 24 bases spanning the gap. Per germline, CDR1 KGHSH and CDR2 LQKENI. This CDR3 is 16 amino acids long. The CDR3 DNA reads TGTGCCAGCTCATACCACGCTGGGCCGTCAGGGGGGGAGCAGTACTTC. Its protein product is CASSYHAGPSGGEQYF.

CDR3 sequence (DNA): TGTGCCAGCACTGCAAGCGGCTCCTACAATGAGCAGTTCTTC. It yields the protein CASTASGSYNEQFF. The chain links TRBV2 to TRBJ2-1; TRBD2 is a possible D gene (5 bases). V was cut by 7 bases and J by 0 bases, with 10 bases left in between. The CDR3 spans 14 residues. Per the germline V gene, CDR1 is SNHLY and CDR2 is FYNNEI.

This clone was found once. This chain connects TRBV3-1 (or the pseudogene TRBV3-2) to TRBJ2-6; possible D gene TRBD1, 6 bases. The CDR3 is made up of 16 amino acids. Trimming took 4 bases from V and 4 from J, leaving 14 bases between them. Germline values: CDR1 LGHDT, CDR2 YNNKEL (reference sequence). The DNA for the CDR3 is TGTGCCAGCAGCCGACTTGGGCAGGGGGGGGCCAACGTCCTGACTTTC. This translates into CASSRLGQGGANVLTF.

The CDR3 DNA is TGTGCCAGCAGCTCCGGGACAGCGACAGATACGCAGTATTTT. Its protein is CASSSGTATDTQYF. The chain joins TRBV14 to TRBJ2-3; 7 bases match TRBD1. Germline loops: CDR1 SGHDN, CDR2 FVKESK. After removal of 5 bases from V and 3 bases from J, the junction contained 5 bases not matched to a gene. There are 14 residues in the CDR3.

The V call is TRBV6-5, the J call TRBJ2-5, with 7 nucleotides matching TRBD1. Germline-derived CDR1 and CDR2 are MNHEY and SVGAGI. With 7 bases clipped from V and 1 base from J, the junction kept 9 bases outside the gene matches. This CDR3 has 15 residues. CDR3 coding DNA: TGTGCCAGCAAGAAATACCGGGACAGCCAAGAGACCCAGTACTTC. Protein product: CASKKYRDSQETQYF.

V and J are TRBV15 and TRBJ2-7, with 9 bases identical to TRBD2. Losses at the gene ends were 8 bases for V and 3 bases for J; bases not matched to a gene: 11. Germline values: CDR1 LNHNV, CDR2 YYDKDF (reference sequence). This CDR3 comprises 15 residues. CDR3 sequence (DNA): TGTGCCACCGAGTCGCGTAGCGGGGGTATCTACGAGCAGTACTTC. Amino acids: CATESRSGGIYEQYF.

The table lists this clone with a few counts. This chain links TRBV6-6 with TRBJ2-3; 9 nucleotides line up with TRBD2. J gave up 4 bases and V 6 bases, and 8 bases lay outside the gene matches. The germline V gene encodes CDR1 MNHNY and CDR2 SVGAGI (reference sequence). The CDR3 extends over 15 amino acids. The CDR3 region is CASRDSGGGADTQYF. CDR3 DNA sequence: TGTGCCAGCAGGGATAGCGGGGGTGGGGCAGATACGCAGTATTTT.